A single sample is the source of the 3 T cell receptor beta chains below, sequenced in a study of T cell responses to AZD1222 COVID-19 vaccine. Only in-frame clones appear in the TCRdb table, and some are missing; sequencing was by immunoSEQ multiplex PCR. This table holds around 180,000 clones, 88% found once. Sample: peripheral blood, taken on day 0 of AZD1222 vaccination. These TCRs come from an adult in good health.

This clone appeared a single time. The CDR3 nucleotides read TGTGCCAGCAGCGCAAGTATCCTGCGGGGCAGGCACAAAGTAGGAGGCTACACCTTC. Amino acids: CASSASILRGRHKVGGYTF. The chain has TRBV9 and TRBJ1-2; the D gene is possibly TRBD1 (5 bases). The CDR3 covers 19 residues. Germline-derived CDR1 and CDR2 are SGDLS and YYNGEE. Between the trimmed V and J ends, which lost 3 bases and 8 bases, there was a span of 32 bases.

The chain couples TRBV20-1 to TRBJ2-1; 9 positions agree with TRBD2. The germline gives CDR1 DFQATT, CDR2 SNEGSKA (reference sequence). The CDR3 totals 11 residues. The CDR3 DNA follows: TGCAGCTCGGCGGGAGGGGATGAGCAGTTCTTC. It yields the protein CSSAGGDEQFF.

The chain carries TRBV7-6 and TRBJ2-3; either TRBD1 or TRBD2 may supply D (5 bases each). This CDR3 has 15 amino acids. CDR1 is SGHVS, CDR2 FNYEAQ, per germline. Trimming left V 1 base short and J 1 base short, with 9 bases between. CDR3 protein: CASSLGGDRTDTQYF. Written as DNA, the CDR3 is TGTGCCAGCAGCTTAGGAGGGGACCGCACAGATACGCAGTATTTT.